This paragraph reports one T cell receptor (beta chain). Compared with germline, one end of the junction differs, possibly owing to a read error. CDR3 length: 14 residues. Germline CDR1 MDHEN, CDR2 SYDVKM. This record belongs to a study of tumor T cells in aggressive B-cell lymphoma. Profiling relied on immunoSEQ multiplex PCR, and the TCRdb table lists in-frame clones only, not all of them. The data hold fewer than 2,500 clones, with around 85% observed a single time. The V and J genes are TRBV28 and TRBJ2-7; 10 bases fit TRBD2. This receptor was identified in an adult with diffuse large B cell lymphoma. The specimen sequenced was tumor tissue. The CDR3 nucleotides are TGTGCCAGCAGCCGACTAGCGGGCTCCTACGAGCAGTATTTC. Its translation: CASSRLAGSYEQYF. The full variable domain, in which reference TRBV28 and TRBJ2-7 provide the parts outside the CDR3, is DVKVTQSSRYLVKRTGEKVFLECVQDMDHENMFWYRQDPGLGLRLIYFSYDVKMKEKGDIPEGYSVSREKKERFSLILESASTNQTSMYLCASSRLAGSYEQYFGPGTRLTVT.